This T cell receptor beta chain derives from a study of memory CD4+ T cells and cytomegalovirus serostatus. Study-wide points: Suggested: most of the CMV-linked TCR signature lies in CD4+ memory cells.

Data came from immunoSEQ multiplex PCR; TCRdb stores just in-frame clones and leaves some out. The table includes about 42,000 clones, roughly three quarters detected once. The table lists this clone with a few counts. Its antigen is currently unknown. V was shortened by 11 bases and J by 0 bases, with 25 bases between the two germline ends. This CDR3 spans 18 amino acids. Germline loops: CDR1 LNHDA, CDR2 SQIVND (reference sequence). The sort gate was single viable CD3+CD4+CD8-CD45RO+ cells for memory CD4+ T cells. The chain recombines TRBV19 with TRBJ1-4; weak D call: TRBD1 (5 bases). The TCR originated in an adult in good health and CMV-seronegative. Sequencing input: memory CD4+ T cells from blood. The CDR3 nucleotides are TGTGCCTCGCAATCCGTCCGGGGGGGGAGTACAACTAATGAAAAACTGTTTTTT. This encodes CASQSVRGGSTTNEKLFF.